This passage covers 23 T cell receptor beta chains from one sample sequenced in a study of blood T cell repertoires in COVID-19. Generated by immunoSEQ multiplex PCR, the TCRdb table keeps only in-frame clones and is missing some. The table shows nearly 400,000 clones, with under 90% occurring only once. Sequencing was carried out using PBMCs or T cells enriched from blood (not recorded which). These TCRs come from a woman in her twenties or thirties who had recovered from COVID-19.

This clone came up once. The chain links TRBV5-4 to TRBJ2-7; TRBD1 matches at 8 bases. The germline CDR1 and CDR2 sequences are SGHNT and YYREEE (reference sequence). The CDR3 extends over 15 amino acids. The V gene end was trimmed by 4 bases and the J gene end by 0 bases; junction bases not matched to a gene: 6. The CDR3 loop reads CASSPGTGLSYEQYF. CDR3 nucleotide sequence: TGTGCCAGCAGCCCCGGGACAGGCCTCTCCTACGAGCAGTACTTC.

The chain employs TRBV27 and TRBJ2-1, with D unresolved. This CDR3 is 13 amino acids long. The germline CDR1 and CDR2 sequences are MNHEY and SMNVEV (reference sequence). V lost 2 bases to trimming and J lost 11 bases, with 13 bases between them. DNA of the CDR3: TGTGCCAGCAGTTTAACTCTGGCGCGGCAGCAGTTCTTC. It translates to CASSLTLARQQFF.

This chain uses TRBV5-6 with TRBJ2-5, with 7 nucleotides matching TRBD1. Losses at the gene ends were 4 bases for V and 7 bases for J; bases not matched to a gene: 10. Germline V lookup: CDR1 SGHDT, CDR2 YYEEEE. The CDR3 loop spans 14 amino acids. CDR3 DNA sequence: TGTGCCAGCAGCGGACTCAGGGGGTCGGGGACCCAGTACTTC. Translated, it gives CASSGLRGSGTQYF. Full variable domain (remainder filled in from reference TRBV5-6 and TRBJ2-5): DAGVTQSPTHLIKTRGQQVTLRCSPKSGHDTVSWYQQALGQGPQFIFQYYEEEERQRGNFPDRFSGHQFPNYSSELNVNALLLGDSALYLCASSGLRGSGTQYFGPGTRLLVL.

The gene calls are TRBV6-2 or TRBV6-3 and TRBJ1-2; 8 positions match TRBD1. The CDR3 runs to 12 residues. The V segment lost 5 bases and the J segment 10 bases; nucleotides outside the gene matches: 6. Germline CDR1 MNHEY, CDR2 SVGEGT. CDR3 DNA: TGTGCCAGCAGTCGGACAGGGTCGGACTACACCTTC. Its protein is CASSRTGSDYTF.

This clone is a singleton in its sample. A junction boundary mismatches the germline segment, possibly from a read error. The genes are TRBV7-9 and TRBJ1-2; D possibly corresponds to TRBD1 (5 bases). Germline values: CDR1 SEHNR, CDR2 FQNEAQ (reference sequence). This CDR3 is built from 13 residues. CDR3 sequence: CASNWAGPAPILF. The CDR3 nucleotides are TGTGCCAGCAATTGGGCAGGGCCGGCCCCGATTCTCTTT.

V usage is TRBV29-1 and J usage is TRBJ1-1; TRBD1 agrees at 9 bases. The V and J ends lost 4 bases and 3 bases, in that order; junction bases with no gene match: 3. The germline V gene encodes CDR1 SQVTM and CDR2 ANQGSEA. The CDR3 contains 13 residues. In nucleotides, the CDR3 is TGCAGCGTTGGGGGACAGGGTTACACTGAAGCTTTCTTT. This gives the protein CSVGGQGYTEAFF.

The chain joins TRBV6-2 or TRBV6-3 to TRBJ2-1; TRBD2 agrees at 14 bases. The germline CDR1 and CDR2 sequences are MNHEY and SVGEGT. With 1 base clipped from V and 8 bases from J, the junction kept 7 bases outside the gene matches. The CDR3 extends over 17 amino acids. The CDR3 spells CASSYWTSGGPQDEQFF. The CDR3 coding sequence is TGTGCCAGCAGTTACTGGACTAGCGGGGGGCCCCAGGATGAGCAGTTCTTC.

The V and J genes are TRBV20-1 and TRBJ1-1; a possible D gene is TRBD1 (6 bases). Germline values: CDR1 DFQATT, CDR2 SNEGSKA (reference sequence). Trimming removed 3 bases at V and 3 bases at J, with 20 bases between. The CDR3 covers 16 residues. The CDR3 region has the DNA TGCAGTGCTAGTGGAGGCGGGGGGCCCCAATACACTGAAGCTTTCTTT. Translated, it gives CSASGGGGPQYTEAFF.

This clone was counted a few times. The genes are TRBV9 and TRBJ1-2, with D possibly being TRBD1 (5 bases). The V gene lost 0 bases and the J gene lost 8 bases, with 14 bases spanning the gap. This CDR3 spans 14 amino acids. Germline V gives CDR1 SGDLS, CDR2 YYNGEE. The CDR3 DNA reads as TGTGCCAGCAGCGTAGCCCTCCAGGGTGGAGGCTACACCTTC. Translation: CASSVALQGGGYTF.

The chain links TRBV7-2 to TRBJ1-3, with D unresolved. V was clipped by 2 bases and J by 2 bases, with 10 bases between them. The germline gives CDR1 SGHTA, CDR2 FQGNSA. The CDR3 has 15 residues. CDR3 sequence: CASSLFHTTGNTIYF. CDR3 bases: TGTGCCAGCAGCTTATTTCACACAACTGGAAACACCATATATTTT.

The genes are TRBV14 and TRBJ1-4, with D tentatively TRBD1 (5 bases). V was pared by 3 bases and J by 7 bases, with 15 bases between. The CDR3 is 15 amino acids. The germline V gene encodes CDR1 SGHDN and CDR2 FVKESK. The CDR3 sequence is CASSQNRRRSEKLFF. The CDR3 coding sequence is TGTGCCAGCAGCCAGAACAGGCGAAGGAGTGAAAAACTGTTTTTT.

The CDR3 sequence: CASSQEVGGGYGYTF. In nucleotides, the CDR3 is TGTGCCAGCAGCCAAGAGGTGGGCGGGGGCTATGGCTACACCTTC. This sequence joins TRBV4-2 and TRBJ1-2; D may be TRBD1 (5 bases). Trimming stripped 0 bases from V and 4 bases from J, with 12 bases between. Germline V gives CDR1 LGHNA, CDR2 YNFKEQ. The CDR3 totals 15 residues.

The chain employs TRBV9 and TRBJ2-2, with 7 bases fitting TRBD2. The J segment lost 5 bases and the V segment lost 4 bases, leaving 11 bases of the junction unmatched. Per the germline V gene, CDR1 is SGDLS and CDR2 is YYNGEE. The CDR3 is 16 residues long. CDR3 coding DNA: TGTGCCAGCAGCCCCTCCCAAGGGAGGGGTACCGGGGAGCTGTTTTTT. This gives the protein CASSPSQGRGTGELFF.

This chain uses TRBV24-1 with TRBJ1-2; TRBD1 aligns across 10 bases. V gave up 7 bases and J gave up 7 bases; unmatched junction bases: 8. The CDR3 length is 14 residues. CDR1 KGHDR and CDR2 SFDVKD come from the germline V gene. In DNA, the CDR3 is TGTGCCACCAGAACCGGGACAGGGGTTTTTGGCTACACCTTC. The encoded protein is CATRTGTGVFGYTF.

This chain connects TRBV19 to TRBJ2-7, with D perhaps matching TRBD2 (5 bases). V lost 3 bases, J lost 0 bases, and 9 bases lay in between. The CDR3 is 14 amino acids. Germline lookup yields CDR1 LNHDA and CDR2 SQIVND (reference sequence). CDR3 DNA sequence: TGTGCCAGTAGTATGAAAGACTACTCCTACGAGCAGTACTTC. As protein: CASSMKDYSYEQYF. Together with reference TRBV19 and TRBJ2-7, the CDR3 gives the full variable domain: DGGITQSPKYLFRKEGQNVTLSCEQNLNHDAMYWYRQDPGQGLRLIYYSQIVNDFQKGDIAEGYSVSREKKESFPLTVTSAQKNPTAFYLCASSMKDYSYEQYFGPGTRLTVT.

The CDR3, as DNA: TGTGCCATCAGTGTAAGCAGACTAGCGGGAGGTGGCACCGGGGAGCTGTTTTTT. Its protein product is CAISVSRLAGGGTGELFF. J is TRBJ2-2 and V is TRBV10-3; TRBD2 matches 13 bases. The CDR3 consists of 18 residues. Trimming removed 4 bases from V and 4 bases from J; junction bases left unmatched: 9. The germline V gene has CDR1 ENHRY and CDR2 SYGVKD.

V is TRBV12-5 and J is TRBJ2-7, with 7 bases lining up with TRBD1. The CDR3 is made up of 15 amino acids. J lost 5 bases, V lost 0 bases, and 7 bases had no gene match. CDR1 is LGHNT and CDR2 is FRNRAP in the germline V gene. CDR3 loop: CASGLVAGTDHEQYF. The CDR3 nucleotides read TGTGCTAGTGGTTTGGTAGCCGGGACAGACCACGAGCAGTACTTC. Together with reference TRBV12-5 and TRBJ2-7, the CDR3 gives the full variable domain: DARVTQTPRHKVTEMGQEVTMRCQPILGHNTVFWYRQTMMQGLELLAYFRNRAPLDDSGMPKDRFSAEMPDATLATLKIQPSEPRDSAVYFCASGLVAGTDHEQYFGPGTRLTVT.

Concerning this clone itself: Different DNA sequences within this sample yield the same CDR3. V usage is TRBV29-1 and J usage is TRBJ2-7; 10 positions match TRBD1. Germline trimming cut 4 bases from V and 5 bases from J; bases unmatched to any gene: 2. Germline V CDR1 and CDR2: SQVTM, ANQGSEA. The CDR3 extends over 12 amino acids. This chain's CDR3 is CSVVGQGDEQYF. The DNA for the CDR3 is TGCAGCGTTGTTGGACAGGGGGACGAGCAGTACTTC.

The gene calls are TRBV5-1 and TRBJ1-5; tentatively, D is TRBD1 (5 bases). Trimming cost V 2 bases and J 1 base, with 10 bases left between them. CDR3 size: 15 residues. Germline CDR1 is SGHRS and CDR2 is YFSETQ. CDR3 in DNA: TGCGCCAGCAGCTTCGGGGGGGACAGCAATCAGCCCCAGCATTTT. Translated, it gives CASSFGGDSNQPQHF.

This sequence joins TRBV27 and TRBJ1-5; D remains ambiguous. V lost 6 bases to trimming and J lost 4 bases, with 7 bases between them. This CDR3 region has 12 residues. Per germline, CDR1 MNHEY and CDR2 SMNVEV (reference sequence). The CDR3 DNA is TGTGCCAGCAGGACTGGGAATCAGCCCCAGCATTTT. Its protein is CASRTGNQPQHF.

The chain combines TRBV5-1 with TRBJ1-2; possible D gene TRBD1, 6 bases. This CDR3 is built from 13 residues. Deletions cut 4 bases from V and 5 bases from J, with 12 bases between. CDR1 SGHRS and CDR2 YFSETQ come from the germline V gene. The chain's CDR3 is CASSLGAGYGYTF. For the CDR3, the DNA is TGCGCCAGCAGCCTGGGGGCGGGTTATGGCTACACCTTC.

The V gene is TRBV28, the J gene TRBJ2-7; TRBD2 might be the D (6 bases). The CDR3 has 14 amino acids. The germline V and J ends were trimmed by 3 bases and 1 base, with 10 bases remaining between them. CDR1 MDHEN and CDR2 SYDVKM come from the germline V gene. CDR3: CASSLEGGSYEQYF. Written as DNA, the CDR3 is TGTGCCAGCAGTTTGGAGGGAGGTTCCTACGAGCAGTACTTC.

This chain's CDR3 is CASSSILGNTIYF. Here the CDR3 DNA reads TGTGCCAGCAGCTCGATACTCGGAAACACCATATATTTT. The chain has TRBV5-4 and TRBJ1-3; D is undetermined. V lost 3 bases, J lost 4 bases, and 8 bases lay in between. Germline-derived CDR1 and CDR2 are SGHNT and YYREEE (reference sequence). CDR3 size: 13 residues.